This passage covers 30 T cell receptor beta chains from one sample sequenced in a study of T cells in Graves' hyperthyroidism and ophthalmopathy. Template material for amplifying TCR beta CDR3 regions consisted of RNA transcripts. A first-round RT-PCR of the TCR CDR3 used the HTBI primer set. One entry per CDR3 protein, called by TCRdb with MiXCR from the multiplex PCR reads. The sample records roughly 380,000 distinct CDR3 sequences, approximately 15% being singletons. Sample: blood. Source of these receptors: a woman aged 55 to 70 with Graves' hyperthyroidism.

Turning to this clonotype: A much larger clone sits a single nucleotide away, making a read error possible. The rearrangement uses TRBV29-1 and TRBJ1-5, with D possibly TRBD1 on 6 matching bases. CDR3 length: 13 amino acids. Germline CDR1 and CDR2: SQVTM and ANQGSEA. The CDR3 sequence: CGAGAGVNQPQHF. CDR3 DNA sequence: TGCGGCGCCGGGGCAGGGGTCAATCAGCCCCAGCATTTT.

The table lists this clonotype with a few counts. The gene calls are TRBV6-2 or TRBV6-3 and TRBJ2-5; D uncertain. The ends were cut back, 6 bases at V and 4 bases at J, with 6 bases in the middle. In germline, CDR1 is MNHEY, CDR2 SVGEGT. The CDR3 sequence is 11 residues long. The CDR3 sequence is CASRRSETQYF. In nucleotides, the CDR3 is TGTGCCAGCAGGCGATCAGAGACCCAGTACTTC.

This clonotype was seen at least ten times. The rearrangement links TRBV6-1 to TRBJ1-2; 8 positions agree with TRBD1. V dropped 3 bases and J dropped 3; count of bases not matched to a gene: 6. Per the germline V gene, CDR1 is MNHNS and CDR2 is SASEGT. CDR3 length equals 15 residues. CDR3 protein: CASSDLVTGDYGYTF. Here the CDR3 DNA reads TGTGCCAGCAGTGATTTAGTGACAGGGGACTATGGCTACACCTTC.

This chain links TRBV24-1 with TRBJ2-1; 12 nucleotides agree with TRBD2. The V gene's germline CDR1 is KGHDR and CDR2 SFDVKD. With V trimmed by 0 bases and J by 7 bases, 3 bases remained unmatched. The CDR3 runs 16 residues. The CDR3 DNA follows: TGTGCCACCAGTGATTTGCGACTAGCGGGAGAAAATGAGCAGTTCTTC. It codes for CATSDLRLAGENEQFF.

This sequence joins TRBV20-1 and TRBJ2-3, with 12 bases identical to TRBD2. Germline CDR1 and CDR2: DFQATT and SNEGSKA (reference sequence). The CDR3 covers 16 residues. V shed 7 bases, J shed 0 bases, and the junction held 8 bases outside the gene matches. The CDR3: CSVATSGSPSTDTQYF. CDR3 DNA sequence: TGCAGTGTTGCGACTAGCGGGAGCCCTAGCACAGATACGCAGTATTTT.

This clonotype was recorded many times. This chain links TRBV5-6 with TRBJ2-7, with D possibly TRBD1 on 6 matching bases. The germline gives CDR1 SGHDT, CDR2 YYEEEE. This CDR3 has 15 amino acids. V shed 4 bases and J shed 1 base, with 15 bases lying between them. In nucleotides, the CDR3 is TGTGCCAGCAGCCGGACAGCTTGGGAATCCTACGAGCAGTACTTC. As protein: CASSRTAWESYEQYF. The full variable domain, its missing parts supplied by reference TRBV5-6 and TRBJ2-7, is DAGVTQSPTHLIKTRGQQVTLRCSPKSGHDTVSWYQQALGQGPQFIFQYYEEEERQRGNFPDRFSGHQFPNYSSELNVNALLLGDSALYLCASSRTAWESYEQYFGPGTRLTVT.

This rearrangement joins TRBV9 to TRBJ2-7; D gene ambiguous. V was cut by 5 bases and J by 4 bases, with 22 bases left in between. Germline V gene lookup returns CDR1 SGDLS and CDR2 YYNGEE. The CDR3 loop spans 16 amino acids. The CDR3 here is CASRNLPKGWLYEQYF. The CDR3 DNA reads TGTGCCAGCAGGAACCTACCGAAGGGTTGGTTATACGAGCAGTACTTC.

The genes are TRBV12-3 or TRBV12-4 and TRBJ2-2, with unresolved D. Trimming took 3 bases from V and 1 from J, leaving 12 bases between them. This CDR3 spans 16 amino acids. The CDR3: CASSFGNPENTGELFF. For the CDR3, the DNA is TGTGCCAGCAGTTTCGGCAACCCAGAGAACACCGGGGAGCTGTTTTTT.

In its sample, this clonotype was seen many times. The CDR3 DNA sequence: TGTGCCAGCAGACATAGACAGGGTCGTCAAGAGACCCAGTACTTC. This codes for CASRHRQGRQETQYF. The chain links TRBV12-3 or TRBV12-4 to TRBJ2-5; 7 bases fit TRBD1. CDR3 size: 15 residues. Trimming removed 6 bases from V and 2 bases from J; junction bases left unmatched: 9.

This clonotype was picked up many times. Written as DNA, the CDR3 is TGTGCCAGCAGCCTTAACCGGGGACGGCAGTCCTACGAGCAGTACTTC. Protein: CASSLNRGRQSYEQYF. V gene TRBV11-3 combines with J gene TRBJ2-7; D tentatively fits TRBD1 or TRBD2 (5 bases each). The germline V gene encodes CDR1 SGHNT and CDR2 YENEEA. V shed 5 bases and J shed 1 base, with 18 bases lying between them. This CDR3 comprises 16 residues.

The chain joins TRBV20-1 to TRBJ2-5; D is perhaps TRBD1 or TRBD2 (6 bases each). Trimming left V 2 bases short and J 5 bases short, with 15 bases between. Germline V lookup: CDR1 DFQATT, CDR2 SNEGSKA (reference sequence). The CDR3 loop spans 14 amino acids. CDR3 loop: CSARRGPLRETQYF. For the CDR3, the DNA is TGCAGTGCTAGACGGGGGCCGTTAAGGGAGACCCAGTACTTC.

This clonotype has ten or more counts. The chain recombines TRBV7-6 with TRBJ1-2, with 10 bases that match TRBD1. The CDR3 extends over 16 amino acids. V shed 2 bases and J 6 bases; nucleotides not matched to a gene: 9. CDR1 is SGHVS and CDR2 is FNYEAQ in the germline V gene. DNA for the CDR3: TGTGCCAGCAGCTTACTACCGGGACAGGGGAATGATGGCTACACCTTC. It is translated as CASSLLPGQGNDGYTF.

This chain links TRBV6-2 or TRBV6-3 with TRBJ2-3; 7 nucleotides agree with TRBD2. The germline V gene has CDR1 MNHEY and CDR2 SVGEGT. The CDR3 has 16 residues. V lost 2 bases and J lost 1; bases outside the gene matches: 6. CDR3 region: CASSYAAGAGTDTQYF. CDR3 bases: TGTGCCAGCAGTTACGCGGCGGGAGCGGGCACAGATACGCAGTATTTT.

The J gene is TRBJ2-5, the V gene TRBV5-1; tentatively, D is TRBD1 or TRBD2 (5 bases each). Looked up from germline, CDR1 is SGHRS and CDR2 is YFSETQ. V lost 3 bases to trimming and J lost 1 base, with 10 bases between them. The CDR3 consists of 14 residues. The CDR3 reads CASSWAGTQETQYF. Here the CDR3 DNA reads TGCGCCAGCAGCTGGGCCGGGACCCAAGAGACCCAGTACTTC. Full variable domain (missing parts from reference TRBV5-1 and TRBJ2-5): KAGVTQTPRYLIKTRGQQVTLSCSPISGHRSVSWYQQTPGQGLQFLFEYFSETQRNKGNFPGRFSGRQFSNSRSEMNVSTLELGDSALYLCASSWAGTQETQYFGPGTRLLVL.

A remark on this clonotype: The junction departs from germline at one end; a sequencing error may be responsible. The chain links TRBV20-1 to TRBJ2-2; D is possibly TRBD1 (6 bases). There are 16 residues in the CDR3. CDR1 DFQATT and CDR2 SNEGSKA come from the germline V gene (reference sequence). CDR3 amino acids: CGAFSTGHPNTGELFF. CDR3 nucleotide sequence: TGCGGTGCATTCTCGACGGGACACCCGAACACCGGGGAGCTGTTTTTT.

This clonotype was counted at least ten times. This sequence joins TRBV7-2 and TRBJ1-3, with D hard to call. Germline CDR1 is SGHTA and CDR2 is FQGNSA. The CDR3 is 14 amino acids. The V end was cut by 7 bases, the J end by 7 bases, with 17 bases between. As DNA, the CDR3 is TGTGCCAGCACCATCCCGGGCGGCAGCAACACCATATATTTT. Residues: CASTIPGGSNTIYF.

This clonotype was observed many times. CDR3 region: CSARLAGGTNEQFF. CDR3 bases: TGCAGTGCTAGGCTAGCGGGAGGGACCAATGAGCAGTTCTTC. J is TRBJ2-1 and V is TRBV20-1, with 12 bases matching TRBD2. Germline lookup yields CDR1 DFQATT and CDR2 SNEGSKA (reference sequence). The CDR3 is made up of 14 amino acids. V shed 3 bases and J 6 bases; nucleotides not matched to a gene: 3.

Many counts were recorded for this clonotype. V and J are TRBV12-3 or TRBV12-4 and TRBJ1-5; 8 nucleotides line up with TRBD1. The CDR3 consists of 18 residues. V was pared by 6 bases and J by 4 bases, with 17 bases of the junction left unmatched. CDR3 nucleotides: TGTGCCAGCAGCCCAACACCACCGACAGGGGAGGGGAATCAGCCCCAGCATTTT. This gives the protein CASSPTPPTGEGNQPQHF.

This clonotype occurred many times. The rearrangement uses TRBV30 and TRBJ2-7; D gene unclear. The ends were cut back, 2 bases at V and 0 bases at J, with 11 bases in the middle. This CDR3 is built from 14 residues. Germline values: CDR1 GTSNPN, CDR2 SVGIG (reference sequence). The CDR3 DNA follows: TGTGCCTGGAGTCCTAGGGCGGTCTCCTACGAGCAGTACTTC. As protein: CAWSPRAVSYEQYF.

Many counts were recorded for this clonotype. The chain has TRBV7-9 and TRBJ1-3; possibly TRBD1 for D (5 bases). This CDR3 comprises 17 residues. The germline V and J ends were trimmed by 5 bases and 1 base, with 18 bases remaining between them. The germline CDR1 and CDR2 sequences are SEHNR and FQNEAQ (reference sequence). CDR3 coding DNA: TGTGCCAGCAGCGGTTGGACGGGGGGAATGTCTGGAAACACCATATATTTT. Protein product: CASSGWTGGMSGNTIYF.

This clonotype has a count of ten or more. The CDR3 DNA sequence: TGTGCCAGCAGCTTATATGCTAGCGGGAGTGTGGATACGCAGTATTTT. Protein sequence: CASSLYASGSVDTQYF. This chain links TRBV7-3 with TRBJ2-3, with TRBD2 identical over 10 bases. The CDR3 has 16 amino acids. Germline CDR1 is SGHTA and CDR2 is FQGTGA. V gave up 2 bases and J gave up 6 bases; unmatched junction bases: 8.

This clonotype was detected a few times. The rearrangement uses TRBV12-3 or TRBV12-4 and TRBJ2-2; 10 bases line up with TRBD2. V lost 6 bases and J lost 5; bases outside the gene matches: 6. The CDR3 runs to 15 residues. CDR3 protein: CASSSSGSRTGELFF. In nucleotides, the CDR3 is TGTGCCAGCAGCTCTAGCGGGAGTCGTACCGGGGAGCTGTTTTTT.

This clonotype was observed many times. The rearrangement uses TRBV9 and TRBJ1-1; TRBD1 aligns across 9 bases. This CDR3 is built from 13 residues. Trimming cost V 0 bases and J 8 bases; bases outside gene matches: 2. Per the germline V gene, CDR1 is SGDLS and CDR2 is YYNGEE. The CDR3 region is CASSVEQGAEAFF. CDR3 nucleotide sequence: TGTGCCAGCAGCGTAGAACAGGGGGCCGAAGCTTTCTTT.

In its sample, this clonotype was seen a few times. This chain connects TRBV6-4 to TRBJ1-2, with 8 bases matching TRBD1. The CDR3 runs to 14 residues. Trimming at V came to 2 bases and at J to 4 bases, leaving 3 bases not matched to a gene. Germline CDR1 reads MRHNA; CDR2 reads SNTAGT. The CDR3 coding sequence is TGTGCCAGCAGTGACGGGACAGGAGGCTATGGCTACACCTTC. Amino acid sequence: CASSDGTGGYGYTF.

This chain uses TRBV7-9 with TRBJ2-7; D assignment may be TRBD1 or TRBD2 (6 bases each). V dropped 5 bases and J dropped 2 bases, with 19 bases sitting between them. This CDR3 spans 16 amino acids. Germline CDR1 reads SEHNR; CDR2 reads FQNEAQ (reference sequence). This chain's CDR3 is CASSHNRDFVPYEQYF. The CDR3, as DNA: TGTGCCAGCAGCCATAACAGGGACTTCGTCCCCTACGAGCAGTACTTC.

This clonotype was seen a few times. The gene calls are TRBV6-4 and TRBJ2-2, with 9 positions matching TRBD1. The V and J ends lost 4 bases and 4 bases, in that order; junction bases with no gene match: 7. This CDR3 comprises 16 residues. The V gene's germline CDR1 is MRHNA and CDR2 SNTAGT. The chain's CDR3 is CASSGQQGASTGELFF. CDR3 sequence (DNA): TGTGCCAGCAGTGGCCAACAGGGGGCGAGCACCGGGGAGCTGTTTTTT.

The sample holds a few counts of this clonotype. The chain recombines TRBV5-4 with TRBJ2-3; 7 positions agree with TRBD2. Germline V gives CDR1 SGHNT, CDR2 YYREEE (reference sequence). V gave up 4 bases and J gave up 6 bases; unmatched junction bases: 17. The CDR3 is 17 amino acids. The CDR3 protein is CASSGMTAGYYKDTQYF. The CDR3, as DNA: TGTGCCAGCAGCGGAATGACAGCGGGGTATTACAAGGATACGCAGTATTTT.

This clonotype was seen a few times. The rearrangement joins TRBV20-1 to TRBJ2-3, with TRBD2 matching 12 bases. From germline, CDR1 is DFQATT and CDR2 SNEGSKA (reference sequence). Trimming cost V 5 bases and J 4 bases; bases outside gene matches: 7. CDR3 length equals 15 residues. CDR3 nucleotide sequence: TGCAGTGCTCCAGGACTAGCGGGAATCGCAGATACGCAGTATTTT. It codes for CSAPGLAGIADTQYF.

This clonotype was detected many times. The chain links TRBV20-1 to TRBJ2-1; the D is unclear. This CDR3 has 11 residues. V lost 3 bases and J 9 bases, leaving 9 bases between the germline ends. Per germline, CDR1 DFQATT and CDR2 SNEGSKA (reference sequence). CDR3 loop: CSASSYREQFF. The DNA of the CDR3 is TGCAGTGCTAGCAGTTACCGTGAGCAGTTCTTC.

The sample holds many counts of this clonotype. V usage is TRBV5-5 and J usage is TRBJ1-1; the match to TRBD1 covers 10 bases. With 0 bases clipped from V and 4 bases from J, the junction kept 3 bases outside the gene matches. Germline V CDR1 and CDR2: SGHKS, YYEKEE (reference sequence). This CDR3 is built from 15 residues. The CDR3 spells CASSLAGDRGTEAFF. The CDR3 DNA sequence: TGTGCCAGCAGCTTGGCCGGGGACAGGGGCACTGAAGCTTTCTTT. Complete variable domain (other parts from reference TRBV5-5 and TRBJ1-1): DAGVTQSPTHLIKTRGQQVTLRCSPISGHKSVSWYQQVLGQGPQFIFQYYEKEERGRGNFPDRFSARQFPNYSSELNVNALLLGDSALYLCASSLAGDRGTEAFFGQGTRLTVV.